This TCR beta chain was identified in a study of CD8+CD57+ T cells in acquired aplastic anemia (dated by TCRdb to 2016 to 2019). Regarding the research as a whole: Extracted DNA from sorted CD4+ and CD8+ cells averaged about 3.4 ug, ranging from about 0.19 to 30 ug. Mean read counts for healthy donor samples were around 10 million for CD4+ cells and around 11 million for CD8+ cells. What the research found in general, with its limitations: Roughly 30 CD8+ CDR3 sequences were found to be shared between patients and controls, but these sequences appeared to be highly expressed in patients and within the immunodominant clones of the patients. CD8+ Simpson's diversity did not differ significantly between patients and healthy controls (P=0.060).

TCR repertoires of sorted CD4+ and CD8+ blood T cells from severe aplastic anemia patients and healthy subjects were deep-sequenced in the study. Ficoll-Paque density gradient centrifugation was used to isolate peripheral blood mononuclear cells. Before DNA extraction, CD4+ and CD8+ T cells were sorted by FACS or by magnetic beads. Genomic DNA was used as template for profiling of TCR beta VDJ combinations and CDR3 sequences. TCR repertoire sequencing was run on an Illumina HiSeq 2000. In the authors' own workflow: Repertoire assessment relied on Simpson's diversity index, CDR3 size and DJ length profiles, and TRBV/TRBJ rearrangement plots. The immunodominant clone was defined as the most abundant DNA sequence in deep sequencing data. CDR3 amino acid sequences were screened for sharing across subjects and were compared with published repertoires and the VDJdb database. TCRdb reworked the public reads: Q25 trimming with fastp, MiXCR clone assembly, productive beta chains retained. CDR3 protein duplicates are merged, each entry listing the most common genes and DNA. The V and J calls shown here were made by TCRdb, not taken from the authors' results. The sample yields around 150,000 distinct CDR3 sequences; about 48% were counted once. The ten most abundant clones make up approximately 1% of the sample.

For this clonotype: Its antigen has not been determined. Without the conserved terminal phenylalanine or tryptophan, this CDR3 likely stems from a read error.

The TCR comes from a human donor in good health. The specimen sequenced was sorted CD4+, CD8+, or CD8+CD57+ T cells (not recorded which) from PBMCs.

In nucleotide form, the sequence is TGCAGTGCTGTGACTAGCGGGTCCGCTAATGAGCAGTTCCTC. Its coded protein is CSAVTSGSANEQFL. In this chain, TRBV20-1 is recombined with TRBJ2-1, and 10 junction bases match TRBD2. The germline V end is reduced by 5 bases and the J end by 7 bases; junction bases left unmatched: 8. The CDR3 spans 14 residues, counting both ends. Only CDR3 DNA is held: 42 bases, read in frame from base 1. CDR1 DFQATT and CDR2 SNEGSKA are derived from the germline V gene (reference sequence).